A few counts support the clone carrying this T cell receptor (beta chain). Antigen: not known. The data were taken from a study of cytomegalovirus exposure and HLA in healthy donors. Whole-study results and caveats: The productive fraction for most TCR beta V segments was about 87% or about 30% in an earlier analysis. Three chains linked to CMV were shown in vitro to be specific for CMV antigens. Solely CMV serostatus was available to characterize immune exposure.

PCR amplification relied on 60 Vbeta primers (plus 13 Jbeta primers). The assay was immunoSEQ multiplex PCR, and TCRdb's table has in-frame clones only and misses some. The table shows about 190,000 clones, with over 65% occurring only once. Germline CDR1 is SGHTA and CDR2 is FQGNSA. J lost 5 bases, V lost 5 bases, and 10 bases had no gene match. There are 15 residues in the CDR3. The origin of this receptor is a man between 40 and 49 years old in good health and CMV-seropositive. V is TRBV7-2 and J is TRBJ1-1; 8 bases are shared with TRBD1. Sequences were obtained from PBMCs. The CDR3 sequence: CASSKGQGRGTEAFF. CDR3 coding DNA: TGTGCCAGCAGCAAAGGACAGGGTAGGGGGACTGAAGCTTTCTTT.